The 20 T cell receptor beta chains below come from one sample, sequenced in a study of blood T cell repertoires in COVID-19. The assay was immunoSEQ multiplex PCR, and TCRdb's table has in-frame clones only and misses some. The sample lists about 46,000 clones; roughly four fifths were seen once. Source material: peripheral blood. The receptor set was obtained from a man aged 55 to 70 with acute or convalescent COVID-19.

The chain carries TRBV3-1 (or the pseudogene TRBV3-2) and TRBJ1-5; perhaps TRBD1 as D (6 bases). This CDR3 comprises 13 residues. Germline values: CDR1 LGHDT, CDR2 YNNKEL (reference sequence). V gave up 3 bases and J gave up 5 bases, with 8 bases separating them. In nucleotides, the CDR3 is TGTGCCAGCAGCCAGGGGGCGGATCAGCCCCAGCATTTT. Translating gives CASSQGADQPQHF.

The table lists this clone with a few counts. V gene TRBV4-1 combines with J gene TRBJ2-2, with D unresolved. The CDR3 consists of 16 residues. V dropped 4 bases and J dropped 0 bases, with 12 bases sitting between them. Germline V gene sequence: CDR1 MGHRA, CDR2 YSYEKL. For the CDR3, the DNA is TGCGCCAGCAGCCTGTCTAGGCTAACGAACACCGGGGAGCTGTTTTTT. This gives the protein CASSLSRLTNTGELFF.

The rearrangement uses TRBV28 and TRBJ2-3; 9 bases are shared with TRBD1. After removal of 8 bases from V and 3 bases from J, the junction contained 9 bases not matched to a gene. There are 15 residues in the CDR3. Germline-derived CDR1 and CDR2 are MDHEN and SYDVKM. The CDR3 sequence: CASGYRGRGTDTQYF. CDR3 in DNA: TGTGCCAGCGGCTACAGGGGGCGAGGGACAGATACGCAGTATTTT.

This chain connects TRBV7-9 to TRBJ2-7; D unresolved. CDR1 is SEHNR and CDR2 is FQNEAQ in the germline V gene (reference sequence). The V and J ends lost 1 base and 2 bases respectively, with 9 bases between them. The CDR3 length is 14 residues. The CDR3 sequence is CASSLVGRAYEQYF. CDR3 DNA: TGTGCCAGCAGCTTAGTTGGTCGCGCCTACGAGCAGTACTTC.

The gene calls are TRBV20-1 and TRBJ2-4, with D tentatively TRBD2 (5 bases). The CDR3 has 13 residues. The germline V gene has CDR1 DFQATT and CDR2 SNEGSKA (reference sequence). The V end lost 3 bases, the J end lost 3 bases, and 9 bases lay between the germline ends. CDR3 coding DNA: TGCAGTGCTAGTGAGGAGGTCAAAAACATTCAGTACTTC. Amino acid sequence: CSASEEVKNIQYF.

The chain employs TRBV19 and TRBJ2-2; 15 nucleotides line up with TRBD2. Trimming cost V 6 bases and J 2 bases; bases outside gene matches: 1. Germline assignment: CDR1 LNHDA and CDR2 SQIVND (reference sequence). The CDR3 totals 16 residues. The CDR3 region has the DNA TGTGCCAGTAGGGGACTAGCGGGGGGTAACACCGGGGAGCTGTTTTTT. It codes for CASRGLAGGNTGELFF. Full variable domain (outside the CDR3, taken from reference TRBV19 and TRBJ2-2): DGGITQSPKYLFRKEGQNVTLSCEQNLNHDAMYWYRQDPGQGLRLIYYSQIVNDFQKGDIAEGYSVSREKKESFPLTVTSAQKNPTAFYLCASRGLAGGNTGELFFGEGSRLTVL.

This rearrangement joins TRBV5-1 to TRBJ1-4, with D possibly TRBD1 on 6 matching bases. Germline V gene data show CDR1 as SGHRS and CDR2 as YFSETQ. The CDR3 has 14 amino acids. V lost 0 bases and J 8 bases, leaving 11 bases between the germline ends. The CDR3, as DNA: TGCGCCAGCAGCTTGGAAGGGGGAAGAGAAAAACTGTTTTTT. This codes for CASSLEGGREKLFF.

V usage is TRBV7-8 and J usage is TRBJ2-7; no firm D call. The CDR3 is 14 amino acids. The V gene lost 1 base and the J gene lost 4 bases, with 11 bases spanning the gap. CDR1 and CDR2 (germline): SGHVS, FQNEAQ. CDR3: CASSLGAQLYEQYF. The CDR3 bases are TGTGCCAGCAGCTTAGGGGCCCAGCTTTACGAGCAGTACTTC.

V gene TRBV5-1 combines with J gene TRBJ2-3, with 9 bases matching TRBD1. The CDR3 spans 14 residues. Germline values: CDR1 SGHRS, CDR2 YFSETQ. Trimming cost V 1 base and J 6 bases; bases outside gene matches: 3. The CDR3 nucleotides are TGCGCCAGCAGCTTGACAGGGGGCGGGGATACGCAGTATTTT. It specifies CASSLTGGGDTQYF. Combining the CDR3 with reference TRBV5-1 and TRBJ2-3 gives the whole variable domain KAGVTQTPRYLIKTRGQQVTLSCSPISGHRSVSWYQQTPGQGLQFLFEYFSETQRNKGNFPGRFSGRQFSNSRSEMNVSTLELGDSALYLCASSLTGGGDTQYFGPGTRLTVL.

The CDR3 region has the DNA TGTGCCAGTAGTCCCCAGGGCAGCGTTAATGAAAAACTGTTTTTT. Amino acids: CASSPQGSVNEKLFF. The chain has TRBV19 and TRBJ1-4; a possible D gene is TRBD1 (5 bases). Germline V lookup: CDR1 LNHDA, CDR2 SQIVND (reference sequence). The V end was cut by 5 bases, the J end by 4 bases, with 14 bases between. The CDR3 has 15 residues.

The rearrangement links TRBV6-6 to TRBJ2-7; 7 bases agree with TRBD1. The CDR3 has 14 residues. In germline, CDR1 is MNHNY, CDR2 SVGAGI (reference sequence). V lost 0 bases and J lost 5; bases outside the gene matches: 4. The CDR3 spells CASSYSQGENEQYF. Here the CDR3 DNA reads TGTGCCAGCAGTTACTCCCAGGGGGAAAACGAGCAGTACTTC.

CDR3 nucleotide sequence: TGTGCCATCAGTGAATCCGGCGGGGCCGGTGAGCAGTTCTTC. Translating gives CAISESGGAGEQFF. The genes are TRBV10-3 and TRBJ2-1; perhaps TRBD2 as D (6 bases). This CDR3 is 14 amino acids long. Trimming cost V 3 bases and J 9 bases, with 15 bases left between them. The germline V gene encodes CDR1 ENHRY and CDR2 SYGVKD.

This clone has just a few counts. This chain connects TRBV11-2 to TRBJ2-5; 10 bases fit TRBD2. Germline CDR1 SGHAT, CDR2 FQNNGV. V lost 5 bases and J lost 4; bases outside the gene matches: 7. The CDR3 loop spans 15 amino acids. CDR3 coding DNA: TGTGCCAGCAGCGAGAGCGGGGGGGCCGCAGAGACCCAGTACTTC. Translation: CASSESGGAAETQYF.

This chain joins TRBV7-2 and TRBJ1-1, with 7 bases matching TRBD1. With 5 bases clipped from V and 1 base from J, the junction kept 10 bases outside the gene matches. In germline, CDR1 is SGHTA, CDR2 FQGNSA. The CDR3 totals 16 residues. The CDR3 here is CASSATGLERNTEAFF. In DNA form, the CDR3 reads TGTGCCAGCAGCGCGACAGGGTTGGAGAGGAACACTGAAGCTTTCTTT.

This sequence joins TRBV18 and TRBJ1-1; tentative D call: TRBD1 (6 bases). The CDR3 covers 13 residues. Per the germline V gene, CDR1 is KGHSH and CDR2 is LQKENI. With 4 bases removed from V and 5 bases from J, the gap between germline ends came to 11 bases. The CDR3 is CASSRTTGTEAFF. For the CDR3, the DNA is TGTGCCAGCTCACGAACGACAGGAACTGAAGCTTTCTTT.

The chain has TRBV20-1 and TRBJ1-2; D uncertain. CDR1 is DFQATT, CDR2 SNEGSKA, per germline (reference sequence). The V end was cut by 3 bases, the J end by 5 bases, with 13 bases between. CDR3 length equals 13 residues. In DNA form, the CDR3 reads TGCAGTGCTAGTCCCGACGCGGCTTATGGCTACACCTTC. Protein product: CSASPDAAYGYTF.

The J gene is TRBJ1-1, the V gene TRBV12-3 or TRBV12-4; the match to TRBD1 covers 8 bases. Unmatched junction bases numbered 2, after V lost 3 bases and J lost 11 bases. The CDR3 is 11 residues long. CDR3 nucleotide sequence: TGTGCCAGCAGTTTTAACAGGGGGGCTTTCTTT. Amino acid sequence: CASSFNRGAFF.

This rearrangement joins TRBV19 to TRBJ1-3; TRBD1 is a possible D gene (5 bases). This CDR3 is 15 amino acids long. Deletions cut 3 bases from V and 2 bases from J, with 11 bases between. Germline lookup yields CDR1 LNHDA and CDR2 SQIVND (reference sequence). For the CDR3, the DNA is TGTGCCAGTAGTATTGCGGGGGTAGCTGGAAACACCATATATTTT. Its translation is CASSIAGVAGNTIYF. The whole variable domain, filled in from reference TRBV19 and TRBJ1-3, reads DGGITQSPKYLFRKEGQNVTLSCEQNLNHDAMYWYRQDPGQGLRLIYYSQIVNDFQKGDIAEGYSVSREKKESFPLTVTSAQKNPTAFYLCASSIAGVAGNTIYFGEGSWLTVV.

The chain has TRBV6-5 and TRBJ1-3, with 7 bases fitting TRBD1. CDR3 length: 15 residues. J gave up 2 bases and V 6 bases, and 7 bases lay outside the gene matches. Germline V gives CDR1 MNHEY, CDR2 SVGAGI. CDR3: CASSAPTGTGNTIYF. The DNA for the CDR3 is TGTGCCAGCAGCGCCCCGACAGGGACTGGAAACACCATATATTTT.

The chain combines TRBV4-2 with TRBJ1-4, with D tentatively TRBD1 (5 bases). Deletions cut 0 bases from V and 4 bases from J, with 18 bases between. Germline CDR1 reads LGHNA; CDR2 reads YNFKEQ. The CDR3 runs to 18 residues. This CDR3 is CASSQESRGTGRNEKLFF. As DNA, the CDR3 is TGTGCCAGCAGCCAAGAGAGTCGAGGAACAGGCCGTAATGAAAAACTGTTTTTT.